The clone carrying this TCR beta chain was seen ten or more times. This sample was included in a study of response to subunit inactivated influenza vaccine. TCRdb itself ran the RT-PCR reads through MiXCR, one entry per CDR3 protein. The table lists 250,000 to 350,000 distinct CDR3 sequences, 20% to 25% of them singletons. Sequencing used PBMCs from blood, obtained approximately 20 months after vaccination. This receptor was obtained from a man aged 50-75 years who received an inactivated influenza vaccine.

DNA of the CDR3: TGTGCCAGCAGCCCGACAGGGGGGAACACTGAAGCTTTCTTT. The encoded protein is CASSPTGGNTEAFF. The chain links TRBV12-3 or TRBV12-4 to TRBJ1-1; 9 bases agree with TRBD1. The CDR3 has 14 amino acids. The J segment lost 1 base and the V segment lost 6 bases, leaving 3 bases of the junction unmatched.